This TCR beta chain appears in the sequencing data of a study of tumor-infiltrating lymphocytes in primary liver carcinoma. Reverse transcription of around 500 ng total RNA with a constant-region primer produced TCR beta cDNA. Amplification in three nested multiplex PCR rounds with slightly modified ARM-PCR gave rise to TCR beta libraries. The two initial PCR rounds, around 10 cycles each, used TRBV1-TRBV30 forward and C-beta reverse primers. In TCRdb, the multiplex PCR reads were re-called with MiXCR into one record per CDR3 protein. The profile shows over 250,000 distinct CDR3 sequences, around three fifths of them singletons. Germline V CDR1 and CDR2: SGHAT, FQNNGV. CDR3 length: 16 amino acids. Concerning this clonotype itself: The junction departs from germline at one end; a sequencing error may be responsible.

Unsorted whole blood supplied the blood RNA, and germline DNA was isolated too. The chain has TRBV11-2 and TRBJ2-2; D may match TRBD1 or TRBD2 (5 bases each). The receptor comes from a woman in her twenties or thirties with primary liver carcinoma and hepatitis B virus infection. Specimen: peripheral blood. CDR3 DNA sequence: TGTACCAGCAGCCTAAGGGACGGATCGAACACCGGGGAGCTGTTTTTT. Protein: CTSSLRDGSNTGELFF.